This T cell receptor (beta chain) was found in a study of blood T cells in healthy people across ages. This clonotype was detected only a few times. Antigen specificity is unknown. This CDR3 comprises 12 residues. The V gene's germline CDR1 is DFQATT and CDR2 SNEGSKA (reference sequence). The V gene end was trimmed by 3 bases and the J gene end by 7 bases; junction bases not matched to a gene: 4. Together with a sample-barcoded 5' primer, a J-beta primer mix was included in a second PCR lasting about 7 to 12 cycles. A 12-random-nucleotide template-switch adaptor tagged each cDNA molecule. TCRdb passed the 5' RACE reads through MiXCR, listing each CDR3 protein once. The profile shows 1.5 million to 2 million distinct CDR3 sequences, roughly 27% of them singletons. Study-wide points: The donors' CMV status was not determined, possibly confounding changes in expanded clonotypes. More naive CD4+ cells and higher diversity were found in long-lived than in aged donors.

The V and J genes are TRBV20-1 and TRBJ1-2, with 8 bases that match TRBD1. The specimen was blood. This receptor was obtained from a woman aged 30 to 39 in good health. Here the CDR3 DNA reads TGCAGTGCTAGTCAGGGGGCGGGTGGCTACACCTTC. Translated, it gives CSASQGAGGYTF.